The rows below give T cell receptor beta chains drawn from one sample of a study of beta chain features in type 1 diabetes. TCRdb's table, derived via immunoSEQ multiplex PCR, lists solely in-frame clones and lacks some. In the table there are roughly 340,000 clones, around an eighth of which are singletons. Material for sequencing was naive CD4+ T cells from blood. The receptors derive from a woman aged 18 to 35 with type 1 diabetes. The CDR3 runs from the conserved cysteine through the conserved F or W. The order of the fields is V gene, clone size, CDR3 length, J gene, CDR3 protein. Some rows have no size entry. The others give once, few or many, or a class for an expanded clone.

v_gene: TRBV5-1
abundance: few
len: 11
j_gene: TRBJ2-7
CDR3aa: CASSFTYEQYF

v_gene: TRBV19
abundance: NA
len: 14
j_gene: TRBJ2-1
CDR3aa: CASGWTGGNNEQFF

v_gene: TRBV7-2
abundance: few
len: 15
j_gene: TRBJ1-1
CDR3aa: CASSLSYRGDTEAFF

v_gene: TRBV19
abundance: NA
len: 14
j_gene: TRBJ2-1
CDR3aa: CASTRDRGRHEQFF

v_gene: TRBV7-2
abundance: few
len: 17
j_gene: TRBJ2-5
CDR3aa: CASSLGSRTSGGGTQYF

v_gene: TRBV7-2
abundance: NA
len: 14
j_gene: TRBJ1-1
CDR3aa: CASSSQSRRTEAFF

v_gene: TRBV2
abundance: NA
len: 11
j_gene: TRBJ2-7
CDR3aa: CASSPAYEQYF

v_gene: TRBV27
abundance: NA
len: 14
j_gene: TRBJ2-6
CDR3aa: CASSSVSGANVLTF

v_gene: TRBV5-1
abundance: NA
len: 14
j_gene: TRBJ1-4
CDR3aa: CASSPRGQNEKLFF

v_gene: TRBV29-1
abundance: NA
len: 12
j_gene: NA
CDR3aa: CSVKGQSYEQYF

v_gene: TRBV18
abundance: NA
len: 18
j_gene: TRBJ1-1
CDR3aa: CASSPRARADGENTEAFF

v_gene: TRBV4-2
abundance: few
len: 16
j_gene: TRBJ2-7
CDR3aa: CASSQDSADSRYEQYF

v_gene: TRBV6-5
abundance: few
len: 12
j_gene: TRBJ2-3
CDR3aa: CASEGYSDTQYF

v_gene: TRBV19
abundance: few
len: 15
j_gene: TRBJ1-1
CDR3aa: CASSPRQGANTEAFF

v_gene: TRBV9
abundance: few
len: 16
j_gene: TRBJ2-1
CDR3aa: CASSDLAGGSYNEQFF

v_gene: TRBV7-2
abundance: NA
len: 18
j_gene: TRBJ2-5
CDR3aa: CASSRIPGTSGRAETQYF

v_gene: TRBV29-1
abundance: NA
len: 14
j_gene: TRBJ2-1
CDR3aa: CSVAGRLTHNEQFF

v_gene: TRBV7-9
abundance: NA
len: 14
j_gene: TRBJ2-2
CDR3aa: CASRPGGYTGELFF

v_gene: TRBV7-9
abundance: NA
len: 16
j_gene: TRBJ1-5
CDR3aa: CASSLGGTGVGQPQHF

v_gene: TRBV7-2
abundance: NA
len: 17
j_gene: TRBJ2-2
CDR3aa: CASSSPGLGRDTGELFF

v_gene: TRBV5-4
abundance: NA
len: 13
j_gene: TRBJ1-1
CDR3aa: CASRAGSGTEAFF

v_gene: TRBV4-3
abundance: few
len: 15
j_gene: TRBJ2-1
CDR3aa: CASSSGLAAGNEQFF

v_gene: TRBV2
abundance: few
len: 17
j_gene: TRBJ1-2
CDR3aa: CASSELGRGYEAYGYTF